This passage covers 26 T cell receptor beta chains from one sample sequenced in a study of blood T cell repertoires in COVID-19. Only in-frame clones appear in the TCRdb table, and some are missing; sequencing was by immunoSEQ multiplex PCR. In the table there are 100,000 or so clones, 85% of which are singletons. The source material was peripheral blood. Every receptor here comes from a woman aged 70-85 years with active or convalescent COVID-19.

The chain employs TRBV5-1 and TRBJ1-4; 11 bases line up with TRBD1. The junction had 9 bases not matched to a gene; V was cut back by 4 bases and J by 7 bases. CDR1 and CDR2 from the germline V gene are SGHRS and YFSETQ. This CDR3 comprises 16 residues. CDR3 sequence (DNA): TGCGCCAGCAGCCTAACCGGGACAGGGGGAGGTGAAAAACTGTTTTTT. Translating gives CASSLTGTGGGEKLFF. Together with reference TRBV5-1 and TRBJ1-4, the CDR3 gives the full variable domain: KAGVTQTPRYLIKTRGQQVTLSCSPISGHRSVSWYQQTPGQGLQFLFEYFSETQRNKGNFPGRFSGRQFSNSRSEMNVSTLELGDSALYLCASSLTGTGGGEKLFFGSGTQLSVL.

The V and J genes are TRBV29-1 and TRBJ1-1; D not certain. CDR1 is SQVTM, CDR2 ANQGSEA, per germline. V lost 4 bases to trimming and J lost 4 bases, with 13 bases between them. The CDR3 runs 13 residues. DNA of the CDR3: TGCAGCGTTGCGTACGGGGTGGGCACTGAAGCTTTCTTT. The encoded protein is CSVAYGVGTEAFF.

A note on this clone: Other DNA variants within this sample encode the same CDR3. The V gene is TRBV18, the J gene TRBJ2-2, with a possible D match to TRBD1 (5 bases). V was trimmed by 2 bases and J by 4 bases, leaving 11 bases between them. The germline gives CDR1 KGHSH, CDR2 LQKENI. The CDR3 loop spans 15 amino acids. CDR3 in amino acids: CASSPGARGTGELFF. CDR3 bases: TGTGCCAGCTCACCAGGGGCGAGAGGCACCGGGGAGCTGTTTTTT. Variable domain in full (rest from reference TRBV18 and TRBJ2-2): NAGVMQNPRHLVRRRGQEARLRCSPMKGHSHVYWYRQLPEEGLKFMVYLQKENIIDESGMPKERFSAEFPKEGPSILRIQQVVRGDSAAYFCASSPGARGTGELFFGEGSRLTVL.

The chain is built from TRBV6-2 or TRBV6-3 and TRBJ1-1, with unresolved D. The CDR3 has 14 amino acids. V lost 2 bases and J 1 base, leaving 8 bases between the germline ends. The germline CDR1 and CDR2 sequences are MNHEY and SVGEGT. The CDR3 region is CASSYDDTNTEAFF. CDR3 DNA sequence: TGTGCCAGCAGTTACGACGACACGAACACTGAAGCTTTCTTT.

This clone was found a few times. The chain combines TRBV7-2 with TRBJ1-1, with 7 bases fitting TRBD1. This CDR3 is 15 amino acids long. Germline values: CDR1 SGHTA, CDR2 FQGNSA. V shed 5 bases and J 5 bases; nucleotides not matched to a gene: 11. CDR3 coding DNA: TGTGCCAGCAGCAAAAACAGGGGAGCATGGACTGAAGCTTTCTTT. Translating it yields CASSKNRGAWTEAFF.

The genes are TRBV7-2 and TRBJ2-1; TRBD2 matches at 11 bases. Germline lookup yields CDR1 SGHTA and CDR2 FQGNSA. CDR3 length: 19 amino acids. V shed 3 bases, J shed 0 bases, and the junction held 10 bases outside the gene matches. The CDR3 sequence: CASSFLLAGASSSYNEQFF. The CDR3 nucleotides read TGTGCCAGCAGCTTCCTACTAGCGGGGGCCTCAAGCTCCTACAATGAGCAGTTCTTC.

The sample holds a few counts of this clone. The V and J genes are TRBV7-9 and TRBJ2-7; tentative D call: TRBD2 (6 bases). Germline-derived CDR1 and CDR2 are SEHNR and FQNEAQ (reference sequence). Trimming stripped 11 bases from V and 3 bases from J, with 11 bases between. CDR3 length equals 11 residues. DNA for the CDR3: TGTGCCGGGGAGGTCAACTACGAGCAGTACTTC. It specifies CAGEVNYEQYF.

The chain couples TRBV3-1 (or the pseudogene TRBV3-2) to TRBJ1-3; 7 bases line up with TRBD1. The CDR3 extends over 15 amino acids. The J segment lost 6 bases and the V segment lost 0 bases, leaving 5 bases of the junction unmatched. Germline lookup yields CDR1 LGHDT and CDR2 YNNKEL (reference sequence). The CDR3: CASSQDSGTANTIYF. The CDR3 nucleotides are TGTGCCAGCAGCCAAGACTCAGGGACAGCAAACACCATATATTTT.

This clone was detected a few times. This chain uses TRBV3-1 (or the pseudogene TRBV3-2) with TRBJ1-2; no clear D gene. V lost 4 bases to trimming and J lost 0 bases, with 12 bases between them. CDR1 and CDR2 from the germline V gene are LGHDT and YNNKEL (reference sequence). The CDR3 has 15 residues. The CDR3 is CASSPVPGANYGYTF. The CDR3 bases are TGTGCCAGCAGCCCGGTTCCAGGTGCTAACTATGGCTACACCTTC.

V is TRBV5-1 and J is TRBJ2-5, with 11 bases fitting TRBD2. The CDR3 has 15 residues. Losses at the gene ends were 3 bases for V and 4 bases for J; bases not matched to a gene: 5. Germline lookup yields CDR1 SGHRS and CDR2 YFSETQ. Here the CDR3 DNA reads TGCGCCAGCAGCTCTAGCGGGGGGTCCCCAGAGACCCAGTACTTC. This sequence encodes CASSSSGGSPETQYF.

The rearrangement uses TRBV6-5 and TRBJ2-1; 8 bases are shared with TRBD1. The CDR3 runs to 16 residues. Germline CDR1 is MNHEY and CDR2 is SVGAGI. The V segment lost 1 base and the J segment 7 bases; nucleotides outside the gene matches: 9. This CDR3 reads CASSYYLQGAGNEQFF. The CDR3 DNA is TGTGCCAGCAGTTACTATTTGCAGGGGGCAGGTAATGAGCAGTTCTTC.

The chain carries TRBV5-4 and TRBJ2-5, with a weak D call TRBD1 (7 bases). Trimming pared 4 bases from V and 3 bases from J, leaving 10 bases between. The germline V gene has CDR1 SGHNT and CDR2 YYREEE (reference sequence). The CDR3 runs 13 residues. CDR3 DNA: TGTGCCAGCAGCCTCAGGGGGGAAGAGACCCAGTACTTC. It encodes CASSLRGEETQYF.

The chain uses TRBV4-2 and TRBJ1-2; 7 bases align to TRBD1. The germline gives CDR1 LGHNA, CDR2 YNFKEQ. This CDR3 has 15 residues. Trimming at V came to 4 bases and at J to 4 bases, leaving 9 bases not matched to a gene. The CDR3 region has the DNA TGTGCCAGCAGCCCACTACCCGGGACAGTCTATGGCTACACCTTC. Protein: CASSPLPGTVYGYTF.

The chain has TRBV6-2 or TRBV6-3 and TRBJ2-5; 8 bases fit TRBD1. Trimming at V came to 2 bases and at J to 5 bases, leaving 10 bases not matched to a gene. The CDR3 loop spans 16 amino acids. CDR1 is MNHEY, CDR2 SVGEGT, per germline. The CDR3 protein is CASSYTEDRASETQYF. CDR3 DNA: TGTGCCAGCAGTTACACTGAGGACAGGGCGAGTGAGACCCAGTACTTC.

The rearrangement joins TRBV5-5 to TRBJ1-3, with D unclear. Trimming shortened V by 3 bases and J by 0 bases, and 7 bases separated the two germline ends. CDR1 is SGHKS, CDR2 YYEKEE, per germline (reference sequence). This CDR3 contains 14 residues. CDR3 sequence (DNA): TGTGCCAGCAGCTCCCCGAGCTCTGGAAACACCATATATTTT. Amino acid sequence: CASSSPSSGNTIYF.

This clone occurred once. V usage is TRBV20-1 and J usage is TRBJ2-2; D might be TRBD1 (6 bases). This CDR3 contains 16 residues. The germline gives CDR1 DFQATT, CDR2 SNEGSKA (reference sequence). V lost 3 bases and J lost 0, with 14 bases in between. CDR3 bases: TGCAGTGCTAGTGATAACAGGGCTCCGAACACCGGGGAGCTGTTTTTT. Protein sequence: CSASDNRAPNTGELFF.

The V call is TRBV29-1, the J call TRBJ1-3, with D possibly TRBD1 on 6 matching bases. This CDR3 is 15 amino acids long. V was shortened by 0 bases and J by 4 bases, with 13 bases between the two germline ends. CDR1 and CDR2 from the germline V gene are SQVTM and ANQGSEA. DNA of the CDR3: TGCAGCGTTGAAGATCAGGGGACGTCGGGAAACACCATATATTTT. Its translation is CSVEDQGTSGNTIYF. Looking up the rest from reference TRBV29-1 and TRBJ1-3 gives the full variable domain: SAVISQKPSRDICQRGTSLTIQCQVDSQVTMMFWYRQQPGQSLTLIATANQGSEATYESGFVIDKFPISRPNLTFSTLTVSNMSPEDSSIYLCSVEDQGTSGNTIYFGEGSWLTVV.

The rearrangement links TRBV6-5 to TRBJ1-1, with D hard to call. The CDR3 is 13 amino acids. The germline V gene encodes CDR1 MNHEY and CDR2 SVGAGI. Trimming took off 7 bases at V and 4 bases at J, with 13 bases between the two ends. The CDR3 coding sequence is TGTGCCAGCAATAGATTATCGGGCACTGAAGCTTTCTTT. It encodes CASNRLSGTEAFF.

The CDR3 DNA sequence: TGTGCCAGCAGCGTAGGCTACTTTACAGATACGCAGTATTTT. This encodes CASSVGYFTDTQYF. The rearrangement joins TRBV9 to TRBJ2-3; no firm D call. Germline CDR1 and CDR2: SGDLS and YYNGEE. CDR3 length: 14 residues. V was cut by 0 bases and J by 3 bases, with 8 bases left in between.

The chain employs TRBV3-1 (or the pseudogene TRBV3-2) and TRBJ2-7; perhaps TRBD1 as D (5 bases). Trimming took 2 bases from V and 2 from J, leaving 10 bases between them. Germline V CDR1 and CDR2: LGHDT, YNNKEL (reference sequence). This CDR3 spans 14 amino acids. The CDR3 DNA sequence: TGTGCCAGCAGCCAAAACGGCAGGGCCTACGAGCAGTACTTC. This translates into CASSQNGRAYEQYF.

The rearrangement joins TRBV9 to TRBJ2-5; D unresolved. CDR3 length equals 13 residues. The V and J ends lost 2 bases and 5 bases respectively, with 10 bases between them. Germline V gives CDR1 SGDLS, CDR2 YYNGEE. The CDR3 loop reads CASSVNLRETQYF. CDR3 bases: TGTGCCAGCAGCGTCAACCTGAGGGAGACCCAGTACTTC.

V and J are TRBV28 and TRBJ1-2, with TRBD1 matching 9 bases. J was trimmed by 4 bases and V by 6 bases; bases with no gene match: 9. Per germline, CDR1 MDHEN and CDR2 SYDVKM. This CDR3 contains 15 residues. CDR3 residues: CASRKPGQGFYGYTF. CDR3 nucleotides: TGTGCCAGCAGGAAACCGGGACAGGGCTTCTATGGCTACACCTTC.

The gene calls are TRBV12-3 or TRBV12-4 and TRBJ1-4; D ambiguous. There are 13 residues in the CDR3. The V end was cut by 3 bases, the J end by 7 bases, with 9 bases between. The CDR3 bases are TGTGCCAGCAGTTTCCCCCCCATTGAAAAACTGTTTTTT. Translated: CASSFPPIEKLFF.

The J gene is TRBJ1-6, the V gene TRBV5-4; 10 bases line up with TRBD1. CDR3 length: 15 amino acids. The V and J ends lost 4 bases and 3 bases, in that order; junction bases with no gene match: 1. CDR1 and CDR2 (germline): SGHNT, YYREEE (reference sequence). The CDR3 DNA reads as TGTGCCAGCAGCGGGGACAGGGGCTATAATTCACCCCTCCACTTT. Amino acids: CASSGDRGYNSPLHF. The variable domain in full, completed from reference TRBV5-4 and TRBJ1-6, reads ETGVTQSPTHLIKTRGQQVTLRCSSQSGHNTVSWYQQALGQGPQFIFQYYREEENGRGNFPPRFSGLQFPNYSSELNVNALELDDSALYLCASSGDRGYNSPLHFGNGTRLTVT.

The DNA of the CDR3 is TGTGCCAGCAGCTCAGCTAGCGGGGTTAACTACAATGAGCAGTTCTTC. Its translation: CASSSASGVNYNEQFF. The chain uses TRBV7-2 and TRBJ2-1, with 9 bases lining up with TRBD2. After removal of 4 bases from V and 3 bases from J, the junction contained 7 bases not matched to a gene. CDR1 is SGHTA and CDR2 is FQGNSA in the germline V gene. The CDR3 is made up of 16 amino acids.

V is TRBV7-9 and J is TRBJ2-7; 10 bases agree with TRBD1. This CDR3 comprises 14 residues. Per germline, CDR1 SEHNR and CDR2 FQNEAQ (reference sequence). Trimming took 5 bases from V and 3 from J; bases not matched to a gene: 4. The DNA for the CDR3 is TGTGCCAGCAGCCACCGGGACAGGGGCTACGAGCAGTACTTC. Amino acids: CASSHRDRGYEQYF.